These T cell receptor beta chains were read from a single sample in a study of T cell changes during pregnancy in multiple sclerosis. Method: immunoSEQ multiplex PCR; TCRdb's copy keeps in-frame clones and lacks some. The sample records around 60,000 clones, around nine tenths being singletons. The source material was peripheral blood, sampled in the second trimester of pregnancy. The receptor set was obtained from a female donor with multiple sclerosis, enrolled in a pregnancy study. CDR3s include the opening cysteine and the closing phenylalanine or tryptophan. The D gene is left open where the match is weak. A clone size is listed for some rows: how often the clone was seen (once, few, many), or a class if it is expanded.

TRBV4-3	16	TRBD2	TRBJ2-3	.	CASSQDGREGSDTQYF	TGCGCCAGCAGCCAGGATGGACGGGAGGGTTCAGATACGCAGTATTTT
TRBV6-5	13	TRBD1	TRBJ2-1	.	CASTPTGGNEQFF	TGTGCCAGCACCCCGACAGGGGGCAATGAGCAGTTCTTC
TRBV1	18	.	TRBJ2-1	.	CTSSHTLGLAGGDNEQFF	TGCACCAGCAGCCACACCTTAGGACTAGCGGGAGGGGACAATGAGCAGTTCTTC
TRBV9	16	TRBD2	TRBJ2-3	.	CASSPFLAGGGDTQYF	TGTGCCAGCAGCCCTTTCCTAGCGGGAGGGGGAGATACGCAGTATTTT
TRBV28	14	.	TRBJ2-2	.	CASAAGWNTGELFF	TGTGCCAGCGCAGCAGGGTGGAACACCGGGGAGCTGTTTTTT
TRBV6-4	12	TRBD2	TRBJ2-1	.	CASSDSGTSKFF	TGTGCCAGCAGTGACTCTGGGACTAGCAAGTTCTTC
TRBV2	17	TRBD2	TRBJ2-3	once	CASSEGLAGGEADTQYF	TGTGCCAGCAGTGAGGGACTAGCGGGAGGAGAGGCAGATACGCAGTATTTT
TRBV7-2	13	TRBD1	TRBJ2-7	.	CASSERQGYEQYF	TGTGCCAGCAGCGAGCGACAGGGCTACGAGCAGTACTTC
TRBV5-1	15	.	TRBJ2-7	.	CASSLDQGLFLEQYF	TGCGCCAGCAGCTTGGATCAGGGTCTGTTTCTCGAGCAGTACTTC
TRBV5-1	17	TRBD2	TRBJ2-3	.	CASSFLGTGLAGDTQYF	TGCGCCAGCAGCTTCCTAGGCACGGGACTAGCGGGAGATACGCAGTATTTT
TRBV2	15	TRBD1	TRBJ2-5	.	CASRGQGGGQETQYF	TGTGCCAGCAGAGGACAGGGGGGGGGACAAGAGACCCAGTACTTC
TRBV6-1	15	.	TRBJ1-5	.	CASSPQPRDSQPQHF	TGTGCCAGCAGTCCCCAACCCCGGGACTCACAGCCCCAGCATTTT
TRBV9	14	.	TRBJ2-7	.	CASSTGGQNYEQYF	TGTGCCAGCAGCACAGGCGGACAAAACTACGAGCAGTACTTC
TRBV9	19	TRBD1	TRBJ2-1	once	CASSKGQGALAGEHNEQFF	TGTGCCAGCAGCAAAGGACAGGGGGCATTAGCGGGGGAACACAATGAGCAGTTCTTC
TRBV2	14	.	TRBJ1-4	.	CASSEVMGREKLFF	TGTGCCAGCAGTGAGGTTATGGGGCGGGAAAAACTGTTTTTT
TRBV5-1	14	TRBD2	TRBJ2-1	.	CASSFLAGSSEQFF	TGCGCCAGCAGCTTCCTAGCGGGATCGAGTGAGCAGTTCTTC
TRBV18	13	.	TRBJ1-2	.	CASSPTEGDGYTF	TGTGCCAGCTCACCAACGGAGGGTGATGGCTACACCTTC
TRBV27	16	TRBD2	TRBJ2-1	.	CASSMTVAGGPHEQFF	TGTGCCAGCAGCATGACGGTAGCGGGAGGGCCCCATGAGCAGTTCTTC
TRBV13	15	TRBD2	TRBJ2-5	.	CASSLGTSGKETQYF	TGTGCCAGCAGCCTCGGGACTAGCGGGAAAGAGACCCAGTACTTC
TRBV11-2	15	.	TRBJ1-1	.	CASSFPGRENTEAFF	TGTGCCAGCAGCTTCCCAGGGAGGGAGAACACTGAAGCTTTCTTT
TRBV5-4	13	.	TRBJ1-2	.	CASSLAGDYGYTF	TGTGCCAGCAGCTTGGCAGGGGACTATGGCTACACCTTC
TRBV27	13	TRBD2	TRBJ2-1	.	CASSPTLTSGQFF	TGTGCCAGCAGTCCGACCCTTACTAGCGGACAGTTCTTC
TRBV14	13	.	TRBJ1-2	once	CASSAQGNYGYTF	TGTGCCAGCAGTGCCCAGGGAAACTATGGCTACACCTTC
TRBV30	18	TRBD1	TRBJ2-7	once	CAWSAYLLNRDSSYEQYF	TGTGCCTGGAGTGCATACCTCTTGAACCGGGACAGCTCCTACGAGCAGTACTTC
TRBV27	14	.	TRBJ2-1	.	CASSLEYSYNEQFF	TGTGCCAGCAGTCTAGAATACTCCTACAATGAGCAGTTCTTC
TRBV5-4	14	TRBD2	TRBJ2-7	.	CASSLASGSYEQYF	TGTGCCAGCAGCTTGGCTAGCGGGAGCTACGAGCAGTACTTC
TRBV10-1	13	.	TRBJ1-1	.	CASSAGLGSEAFF	TGCGCCAGCAGTGCGGGACTCGGTAGTGAAGCTTTCTTT
TRBV29-1	14	TRBD1	TRBJ1-1	once	CSAGGDRGQTEAFF	TGCAGCGCCGGAGGTGACAGGGGGCAGACTGAAGCTTTCTTT
TRBV5-6	17	TRBD2	TRBJ2-5	.	CASSLVRASGSKETQYF	TGTGCCAGCAGCTTGGTAAGGGCTAGCGGGAGTAAAGAGACCCAGTACTTC
TRBV5-3	17	TRBD2	TRBJ2-3	.	CARSRSGTSRDTDTQYF	TGTGCCAGAAGCAGATCCGGGACTAGCAGGGATACAGATACGCAGTATTTT
TRBV5-6	15	TRBD1	TRBJ1-1	once	CASSRTGGMNTEAFF	TGTGCCAGCAGCAGGACAGGGGGGATGAACACTGAAGCTTTCTTT
TRBV19	14	TRBD1	TRBJ1-1	.	CASSSLQGKAEAFF	TGTGCCAGTAGTTCCTTACAGGGGAAGGCTGAAGCTTTCTTT
TRBV5-1	14	TRBD1	TRBJ2-7	.	CASSSGTGSYEQYF	TGCGCCAGCAGCTCCGGGACAGGGTCGTACGAGCAGTACTTC
TRBV6-1	15	.	TRBJ2-1	.	CASRTGLDAYNEQFF	TGTGCCAGCAGGACAGGCCTGGACGCCTACAATGAGCAGTTCTTC
TRBV30	15	TRBD1	TRBJ1-6	.	CAWSAQTGKNSPLHF	TGTGCCTGGAGTGCCCAGACAGGGAAGAATTCACCCCTCCACTTT
TRBV5-1	13	.	TRBJ1-1	.	CASSLSRGTEAFF	TGCGCCAGCAGCTTGAGCCGGGGCACTGAAGCTTTCTTT
TRBV29-1	14	TRBD1	TRBJ2-7	.	CSVGSGTGVDEQYF	TGCAGCGTTGGTTCTGGGACAGGGGTTGACGAGCAGTACTTC
TRBV7-3	14	TRBD1	TRBJ2-3	.	CASSLGQGADTQYF	TGTGCCAGCAGCTTAGGACAGGGTGCAGATACGCAGTATTTT
TRBV9	14	.	TRBJ1-5	.	CASSVAGADQPQHF	TGTGCCAGCAGCGTAGCAGGGGCCGATCAGCCCCAGCATTTT
TRBV7-7	14	.	TRBJ2-3	.	CASSVQMEALAQYF	TGTGCTAGCAGCGTTCAGATGGAGGCACTTGCGCAGTATTTT
TRBV4-3	14	.	TRBJ2-7	.	CASSQDVPPGVQYF	TGCGCCAGCAGCCAAGATGTACCCCCAGGGGTGCAGTACTTC
TRBV28	14	TRBD1	TRBJ1-1	once	CASNGQGGNTEAFF	TGTGCCAGCAACGGGCAGGGGGGGAACACTGAAGCTTTCTTT
TRBV21-1	13	.	TRBJ1-1	.	CASRQGGDTEAFF	TGTGCCAGCAGACAGGGGGGGGACACTGAAGCTTTCTTT
TRBV5-1	13	.	TRBJ1-2	.	CASSKDRVEGYTF	TGCGCCAGCAGCAAGGACAGAGTGGAAGGCTACACCTTC
TRBV6-4	12	.	TRBJ2-7	few	CASSDAQGTQYF	TGTGCCAGCAGTGACGCACAGGGTACGCAGTACTTC
TRBV4-1	16	TRBD1	TRBJ1-5	.	CASSHRQGAGNQPQHF	TGCGCCAGCAGCCACCGACAGGGGGCGGGCAATCAGCCCCAGCATTTT
TRBV18	15	TRBD1	TRBJ1-4	.	CASSPPGRGLEKLFF	TGTGCCAGCTCACCCCCCGGAAGGGGGCTTGAAAAACTGTTTTTT
TRBV6-5	16	.	TRBJ2-3	.	CASSYVGSSSTDTQYF	TGTGCCAGCAGTTACGTTGGCAGTTCTAGCACAGATACGCAGTATTTT
TRBV2	15	.	TRBJ1-1	once	CASRDQQEQNTEAFF	TGTGCCAGCAGGGACCAACAGGAGCAGAACACTGAAGCTTTCTTT